These T cell receptor beta chains were read from a single sample in a study of CD8 T cells in ankylosing spondylitis. A single record per CDR3 protein comes from TCRdb applying MiXCR to the 5' RACE reads. The table records 130,000 or so distinct CDR3 sequences, roughly a sixth of them present only once. The sequenced sample consisted of blood, either unsorted or a sorted T cell fraction (not recorded which). These receptors were collected from a male donor with ankylosing spondylitis. CDR3s include the opening cysteine and the closing phenylalanine or tryptophan. D genes are given only for firm matches. A row's size may be missing; if present it is once, few, many or a size class.

clone_size: NA; d_call: NA; v_call: TRBV7-9; j_call: TRBJ2-7; cdr3_nt: TGTGCCAGCAGCTTTTCATGGGGGCCCAGGGAGCAGTACTTC; cdr3_aa: CASSFSWGPREQYF
clone_size: NA; d_call: NA; v_call: TRBV7-9; j_call: TRBJ2-7; cdr3_nt: TGTGCCAGCAGCCCCTCAGGGGTCGAGCAGTACTTC; cdr3_aa: CASSPSGVEQYF
clone_size: few; d_call: TRBD2; v_call: TRBV9; j_call: TRBJ2-2; cdr3_nt: TGTGCCAGCAGCGTCTCTAGCGGGAGTTACACCGGGGAGCTGTTTTTT; cdr3_aa: CASSVSSGSYTGELFF
clone_size: few; d_call: NA; v_call: TRBV27; j_call: TRBJ2-5; cdr3_nt: TGTGCCAGCAGTCCCCCGACAGGACATGGGACCCAGTACTTC; cdr3_aa: CASSPPTGHGTQYF
clone_size: few; d_call: NA; v_call: TRBV12-3/TRBV12-4; j_call: TRBJ2-5; cdr3_nt: TGTGCCAGCAGTTTATATCGCAAGCAGGAGACCCAGTACTTC; cdr3_aa: CASSLYRKQETQYF
clone_size: few; d_call: TRBD2; v_call: TRBV28; j_call: TRBJ2-2; cdr3_nt: TGTGCCAGCAGTTTTCTAGCGGGAGAGAACACCGGGGAGCTGTTTTTT; cdr3_aa: CASSFLAGENTGELFF
clone_size: NA; d_call: NA; v_call: TRBV20-1; j_call: TRBJ1-1; cdr3_nt: TGCAGTGCTAGAGGGCACCGGACTGAAGCTTTCTTT; cdr3_aa: CSARGHRTEAFF
clone_size: many; d_call: TRBD2; v_call: TRBV12-3/TRBV12-4; j_call: TRBJ2-1; cdr3_nt: TGTGCCAGCAGTGGGACTAGCGGGACCAATGAGCAGTTCTTC; cdr3_aa: CASSGTSGTNEQFF
clone_size: few; d_call: NA; v_call: TRBV5-1; j_call: TRBJ2-1; cdr3_nt: TGCGCCAGCATGGCAGCCTACAATGAGCAGTTCTTC; cdr3_aa: CASMAAYNEQFF
clone_size: few; d_call: NA; v_call: TRBV27; j_call: TRBJ2-1; cdr3_nt: TGTGCCAGCAGTTCTTCAAAATATGAGCAGTTCTTC; cdr3_aa: CASSSSKYEQFF
clone_size: few; d_call: NA; v_call: TRBV4-1; j_call: TRBJ2-7; cdr3_nt: TGCGCCAGCAGCCAAGACGGAACCTACGAGCAGTACTTC; cdr3_aa: CASSQDGTYEQYF
clone_size: few; d_call: NA; v_call: TRBV4-1; j_call: TRBJ2-2; cdr3_nt: TGCGCCAGCAGCCAAGGGGGCACCGGGGAGCTGTTTTTT; cdr3_aa: CASSQGGTGELFF
clone_size: NA; d_call: TRBD1; v_call: TRBV29-1; j_call: TRBJ2-7; cdr3_nt: TGCAGCGTTTATTCCGGGACAGGCTTCAACGAGCAGTACTTC; cdr3_aa: CSVYSGTGFNEQYF
clone_size: few; d_call: NA; v_call: TRBV28; j_call: TRBJ2-5; cdr3_nt: TGTGCCAGCAGTTTTCCCCCCACGGGGGTCTCAGGAGAGACCCAGTACTTC; cdr3_aa: CASSFPPTGVSGETQYF
clone_size: NA; d_call: TRBD2; v_call: TRBV7-3; j_call: TRBJ2-1; cdr3_nt: TGTGCCAGCAGCTACACTAGCGGGAGAGACAATGAGCAGTTCTTC; cdr3_aa: CASSYTSGRDNEQFF
clone_size: few; d_call: NA; v_call: TRBV3-1; j_call: TRBJ2-7; cdr3_nt: TGTGCCAGCAGCCCTCTAGCAAACCGCTACGAGCAGTACTTC; cdr3_aa: CASSPLANRYEQYF
clone_size: few; d_call: TRBD1; v_call: TRBV29-1; j_call: TRBJ1-2; cdr3_nt: TGCAGCGTTGAAGAGGGGACAGGGGGCGCCTATGGCTACACCTTC; cdr3_aa: CSVEEGTGGAYGYTF
clone_size: once; d_call: NA; v_call: TRBV6-1; j_call: TRBJ2-5; cdr3_nt: TGTGCCAGCAACTCTCTACAGACCCAGTACTTC; cdr3_aa: CASNSLQTQYF
clone_size: NA; d_call: NA; v_call: TRBV7-9; j_call: TRBJ2-1; cdr3_nt: TGTGCCACCTCGGGAGTGGGGCAGTTCTTC; cdr3_aa: CATSGVGQFF
clone_size: NA; d_call: TRBD2; v_call: TRBV12-3/TRBV12-4; j_call: TRBJ2-7; cdr3_nt: TGTGCCAGCAGTTTATTGCCTAGCGGGAGCTACGAGCAGTACTTC; cdr3_aa: CASSLLPSGSYEQYF
clone_size: NA; d_call: NA; v_call: TRBV20-1; j_call: TRBJ2-2; cdr3_nt: TGCAGTGCTAGAGACCTCCCCACGAACACCGGGGAGCTGTTTTTT; cdr3_aa: CSARDLPTNTGELFF
clone_size: NA; d_call: TRBD2; v_call: TRBV28; j_call: TRBJ2-1; cdr3_nt: TGTGCCAGCAGTCCCCTCGGGAGGTACAATGAGCAGTTCTTC; cdr3_aa: CASSPLGRYNEQFF
clone_size: few; d_call: TRBD2; v_call: TRBV9; j_call: TRBJ2-1; cdr3_nt: TGTGCCAGCAGCCCCCTGAGCGGGATGATTAATGAGCAGTTCTTC; cdr3_aa: CASSPLSGMINEQFF
clone_size: NA; d_call: NA; v_call: TRBV7-9; j_call: TRBJ2-5; cdr3_nt: TGTGCCAGCAGCTATGGGCGGTGGGACCAGTACTTC; cdr3_aa: CASSYGRWDQYF
clone_size: NA; d_call: NA; v_call: TRBV20-1; j_call: TRBJ2-2; cdr3_nt: TGCAGTGCTAGACCAGAAAACACCGGGGAGCTGTTTTTT; cdr3_aa: CSARPENTGELFF
clone_size: NA; d_call: NA; v_call: TRBV4-1; j_call: TRBJ1-2; cdr3_nt: TGCGCCAGCAGCCAAGATATTGGGCAGGGCTTAGGGGGCTACACCTTC; cdr3_aa: CASSQDIGQGLGGYTF
clone_size: NA; d_call: NA; v_call: TRBV2; j_call: TRBJ2-3; cdr3_nt: TGTGCCAGCAGTGGGATTACCACAGATACGCAGTATTTT; cdr3_aa: CASSGITTDTQYF
clone_size: NA; d_call: NA; v_call: TRBV6-2/TRBV6-3; j_call: TRBJ2-1; cdr3_nt: TGTGCCAGCAGTTACGGCAACAATGAGCAGTTCTTC; cdr3_aa: CASSYGNNEQFF
clone_size: NA; d_call: NA; v_call: TRBV7-9; j_call: TRBJ1-1; cdr3_nt: TGTGCCAGCAGTAAAACGGCAGGGTACACTGAAGCTTTCTTT; cdr3_aa: CASSKTAGYTEAFF
clone_size: few; d_call: TRBD2; v_call: TRBV12-3/TRBV12-4; j_call: TRBJ2-7; cdr3_nt: TGTGCCAGCAGTCTCGGGCTAGCGGGAGGGATATACGAGCAGTACTTC; cdr3_aa: CASSLGLAGGIYEQYF
clone_size: NA; d_call: NA; v_call: TRBV10-3; j_call: TRBJ1-2; cdr3_nt: TGTGCCATCAGTGCAATCTTGTTAGCTAACTATGGCTACACCTTC; cdr3_aa: CAISAILLANYGYTF
clone_size: NA; d_call: NA; v_call: TRBV6-6; j_call: TRBJ2-1; cdr3_nt: TGTGCCAGCAAGGGGGATGAGCAGTTCTTC; cdr3_aa: CASKGDEQFF
clone_size: NA; d_call: TRBD2; v_call: TRBV20-1; j_call: TRBJ2-7; cdr3_nt: TGCAGTGCTATTTTGGGACTAGCCTACGAGCAGTACTTC; cdr3_aa: CSAILGLAYEQYF
clone_size: NA; d_call: NA; v_call: TRBV12-3/TRBV12-4; j_call: TRBJ2-5; cdr3_nt: TGTGCCAGCAGTTCCGTCAGACCAGAGACCCAGTACTTC; cdr3_aa: CASSSVRPETQYF
clone_size: many; d_call: NA; v_call: TRBV12-3/TRBV12-4; j_call: TRBJ1-2; cdr3_nt: TGTGCCAGCGGGGGCTACACCTTC; cdr3_aa: CASGGYTF
clone_size: NA; d_call: NA; v_call: TRBV20-1; j_call: TRBJ1-2; cdr3_nt: TGCAGTGCCCGAAAGACAGGAACTAGCTATGGCTACACCTTC; cdr3_aa: CSARKTGTSYGYTF
clone_size: NA; d_call: NA; v_call: TRBV27; j_call: TRBJ1-5; cdr3_nt: TGTGCCAGCAGGGGCGGCAGGGACGATCAGCCCCAGCATTTT; cdr3_aa: CASRGGRDDQPQHF
clone_size: NA; d_call: NA; v_call: TRBV27; j_call: TRBJ2-7; cdr3_nt: TGTGCCAGCAGTTTATCCCGGACACTATCCTACGAGCAGTACTTC; cdr3_aa: CASSLSRTLSYEQYF
clone_size: few; d_call: NA; v_call: TRBV27; j_call: TRBJ2-4; cdr3_nt: TGTGCCAGCAGAGCCGGGACCCCCCCTGGGGACATTCAGTACTTC; cdr3_aa: CASRAGTPPGDIQYF
clone_size: few; d_call: TRBD2; v_call: TRBV7-8; j_call: TRBJ2-1; cdr3_nt: TGTGCCAGTCTGACGGGGGGCTCCTACAATGAGCAGTTCTTC; cdr3_aa: CASLTGGSYNEQFF
clone_size: few; d_call: TRBD2; v_call: TRBV4-1; j_call: TRBJ2-1; cdr3_nt: TGCGCCAGCAGCCCGGGACTATCCCTAGGTTCCAACAATGAGCAGTTCTTC; cdr3_aa: CASSPGLSLGSNNEQFF
clone_size: few; d_call: NA; v_call: TRBV3-1; j_call: TRBJ2-3; cdr3_nt: TGTGCCAGCAGCCAGCGAAATGGCAAGTATTTT; cdr3_aa: CASSQRNGKYF
clone_size: many; d_call: TRBD2; v_call: TRBV29-1; j_call: TRBJ2-7; cdr3_nt: TGCAGCGTTGAAGGACTAGCGGGAGTGGGGGAGCAGTACTTC; cdr3_aa: CSVEGLAGVGEQYF
clone_size: few; d_call: NA; v_call: TRBV15; j_call: TRBJ2-3; cdr3_nt: TGTGCCACCAGCAGAGAGAACCTAGTAGGCACAGATACGCAGTATTTT; cdr3_aa: CATSRENLVGTDTQYF
clone_size: NA; d_call: TRBD1; v_call: TRBV20-1; j_call: TRBJ2-5; cdr3_nt: TGCAGTGCTAGATCCGGGACAGCTCAAGAGACCCAGTACTTC; cdr3_aa: CSARSGTAQETQYF
clone_size: few; d_call: NA; v_call: TRBV12-3/TRBV12-4; j_call: TRBJ2-6; cdr3_nt: TGTGCCAGCAAGTTGTACGGGGCCAACGTCCTGACTTTC; cdr3_aa: CASKLYGANVLTF
clone_size: few; d_call: NA; v_call: TRBV29-1; j_call: TRBJ2-3; cdr3_nt: TGCAGCGTTGCCCTTACGGTAGGGGCGTTCCTTAGCACAGATACGCAGTATTTT; cdr3_aa: CSVALTVGAFLSTDTQYF
clone_size: few; d_call: NA; v_call: TRBV6-4; j_call: TRBJ2-3; cdr3_nt: TGTGCCAGCAGTGACGGACCCACAGATACGCAGTATTTT; cdr3_aa: CASSDGPTDTQYF
clone_size: few; d_call: NA; v_call: TRBV27; j_call: TRBJ2-7; cdr3_nt: TGTGCCAGCAGTTTATACGGGTACGAGCAGTACTTC; cdr3_aa: CASSLYGYEQYF